One sample yielded the 13 T cell receptor beta chains listed below, sequenced in a study of shared clonotypes between healthy human individuals. Sequencing used immunoSEQ multiplex PCR; TCRdb keeps in-frame clones, though not all of them. The sample lists 300,000 to 400,000 clones; around 67% were seen once. Sequenced input: memory CD4+ T cells sorted from blood. Specified subset: CD45RA-negative fraction. These receptors all come from a man aged 25-45 years in good health.

The chain couples TRBV9 to TRBJ1-2; no definite D call. Per the germline V gene, CDR1 is SGDLS and CDR2 is YYNGEE. V lost 4 bases, J lost 1 base, and 14 bases lay in between. The CDR3 is made up of 15 amino acids. The CDR3 loop reads CASSSRGRLNYGYTF. CDR3 DNA sequence: TGTGCCAGCAGCTCCCGAGGACGGCTTAACTATGGCTACACCTTC.

V usage is TRBV4-3 and J usage is TRBJ2-1, with 7 bases matching TRBD2. CDR3 length: 15 residues. The germline V gene encodes CDR1 LGHNA and CDR2 YSLEER. V was pared by 0 bases and J by 7 bases, with 6 bases of the junction left unmatched. The CDR3 protein is CASSQEAGVWNEQFF. CDR3 sequence (DNA): TGCGCCAGCAGCCAAGAGGCGGGAGTGTGGAATGAGCAGTTCTTC.

The genes are TRBV4-3 and TRBJ2-1; D call uncertain. Trimming pared 0 bases from V and 9 bases from J, leaving 9 bases between. The CDR3 consists of 13 residues. CDR1 and CDR2 from the germline V gene are LGHNA and YSLEER. CDR3 sequence (DNA): TGCGCCAGCAGCCAAGATCAGAAGGTTGAGCAGTTCTTC. Translation: CASSQDQKVEQFF.

A remark on this clone: A read error may produce the germline difference seen at one junction end. The chain joins TRBV11-2 to TRBJ1-1; no definite D call. The CDR3 extends over 16 amino acids. The germline gives CDR1 SGHAT, CDR2 FQNNGV. The chain's CDR3 is CANSSGFRRRDTEAFF. CDR3 bases: TGTGCCAACAGCTCAGGTTTTCGGAGACGGGACACTGAAGCTTTCTTT.

This clone was counted a few times. The genes are TRBV6-1 and TRBJ2-1, with a possible D match to TRBD1 (5 bases). Germline assignment: CDR1 MNHNS and CDR2 SASEGT. V was trimmed by 2 bases and J by 0 bases, leaving 8 bases between them. This CDR3 has 15 amino acids. CDR3 loop: CASSERQTSYNEQFF. The CDR3 coding sequence is TGTGCCAGCAGTGAACGACAGACCTCCTACAATGAGCAGTTCTTC.

This chain joins TRBV7-2 and TRBJ2-6; D is perhaps TRBD2 (5 bases). Germline values: CDR1 SGHTA, CDR2 FQGNSA. Trimming removed 4 bases at V and 4 bases at J, with 14 bases between. The length of the CDR3 is 16 residues. CDR3 residues: CASSSTRVFGANVLTF. CDR3 nucleotides: TGTGCCAGCAGCTCAACTAGGGTGTTCGGGGCCAACGTCCTGACTTTC.

The table lists this clone with a few counts. This sequence joins TRBV10-3 and TRBJ2-3; TRBD2 matches 11 bases. This CDR3 region has 14 residues. The junction had 4 bases not matched to a gene; V was cut back by 5 bases and J by 6 bases. CDR1 is ENHRY, CDR2 SYGVKD, per germline. Written as DNA, the CDR3 is TGTGCCATCAGTTCCACTAGCGGGAGCGATACGCAGTATTTT. Its translation is CAISSTSGSDTQYF.

The chain carries TRBV6-5 and TRBJ2-5; D might be TRBD1 (5 bases). Trimming stripped 5 bases from V and 4 bases from J, with 14 bases between. Germline CDR1 and CDR2: MNHEY and SVGAGI. The CDR3 has 14 residues. The CDR3 here is CASSMRQTSETQYF. The DNA for the CDR3 is TGTGCCAGCAGTATGAGACAGACTTCAGAGACCCAGTACTTC.

CDR3 coding DNA: TGTGCCATCAGTGAGTCAACTAGCTGGGGCGAGCAGTACTTC. Its translation is CAISESTSWGEQYF. The chain joins TRBV10-3 to TRBJ2-7, with D tentatively TRBD2 (6 bases). Germline CDR1 reads ENHRY; CDR2 reads SYGVKD. V was pared by 0 bases and J by 6 bases, with 12 bases between. The CDR3 contains 14 residues.

V usage is TRBV7-2 and J usage is TRBJ2-2; TRBD2 agrees at 9 bases. The germline V gene encodes CDR1 SGHTA and CDR2 FQGNSA. This CDR3 region has 15 residues. Losses at the gene ends were 3 bases for V and 5 bases for J; bases not matched to a gene: 4. CDR3 nucleotides: TGTGCCAGCAGCTTTAGTCTAGCGGGGACCGGGGAGCTGTTTTTT. It yields the protein CASSFSLAGTGELFF.

This chain uses TRBV14 with TRBJ2-1; TRBD2 might be the D (5 bases). Germline lookup yields CDR1 SGHDN and CDR2 FVKESK. The CDR3 has 14 amino acids. V lost 4 bases, J lost 4 bases, and 11 bases lay in between. The CDR3 DNA is TGTGCCAGCAGCCTATCTAGCCCTTACAATGAGCAGTTCTTC. Protein product: CASSLSSPYNEQFF.

V gene TRBV11-2 combines with J gene TRBJ2-5, with D uncertain. The CDR3 is 16 amino acids. From germline, CDR1 is SGHAT and CDR2 FQNNGV. Trimming removed 2 bases at V and 2 bases at J, with 15 bases between. The CDR3 spells CASSLSFGQIQETQYF. DNA for the CDR3: TGTGCCAGCAGCTTATCTTTTGGTCAGATACAAGAGACCCAGTACTTC.

The chain couples TRBV10-3 to TRBJ2-5; 9 nucleotides line up with TRBD1. There are 14 residues in the CDR3. Trimming removed 6 bases from V and 4 bases from J; junction bases left unmatched: 6. Germline values: CDR1 ENHRY, CDR2 SYGVKD. The CDR3 loop is CAIRAQGAGETQYF. The CDR3 DNA sequence: TGTGCCATCAGAGCACAGGGGGCGGGAGAGACCCAGTACTTC.